This TCR beta chain is drawn from a study of T cells in localized non-small cell lung cancer. Losses at the gene ends were 5 bases for V and 11 bases for J; bases not matched to a gene: 10. The CDR3 length is 14 residues. CDR1 and CDR2 from the germline V gene are SGHTA and FQGNSA. Profiling relied on immunoSEQ multiplex PCR, and the TCRdb table lists in-frame clones only, not all of them. Among about 23,000 clones, about 89% were seen once, and the ten largest hold 13%. The sequence came from a male donor at least 60 years old with stage I lung adenocarcinoma. This chain uses TRBV7-2 with TRBJ2-7; 12 positions match TRBD2. Material: peripheral blood, obtained before any cancer treatment. CDR3 sequence: CASSSGTSGSGEYF. In nucleotides, the CDR3 is TGTGCCAGCAGCAGTGGGACTAGCGGGTCCGGGGAGTACTTC. Full variable domain (missing parts from reference TRBV7-2 and TRBJ2-7): GAGVSQSPSNKVTEKGKDVELRCDPISGHTALYWYRQSLGQGLEFLIYFQGNSAPDKSGLPSDRFSAERTGGSVSTLTIQRTQQEDSAVYLCASSSGTSGSGEYFGPGTRLTVT.